One and the same sample provided the 27 T cell receptor beta chains below, sequenced in a study of T-cell memory formation after mild COVID-19. TCRdb fed the 5' RACE reads into MiXCR, producing one record per CDR3 protein. The sample yields more than 400,000 distinct CDR3 sequences, roughly 20% seen once. Material: PBMCs or a T cell subset sorted from them (not recorded which). Source of these receptors: an adult woman who had mild COVID-19 (a few samples of this study predate the infection). Cell type and time point are not known.

In this sample, this clonotype turned up a few times. The genes are TRBV14 and TRBJ2-1; 11 positions match TRBD1. With V trimmed by 2 bases and J by 2 bases, 11 bases remained unmatched. The germline CDR1 and CDR2 sequences are SGHDN and FVKESK. The CDR3 has 19 amino acids. CDR3 amino acids: CASSQIPGQGEGAYNEQFF. Here the CDR3 DNA reads TGTGCCAGCAGCCAAATCCCGGGACAGGGGGAAGGGGCCTACAATGAGCAGTTCTTC. Full variable domain (missing parts from reference TRBV14 and TRBJ2-1): EAGVTQFPSHSVIEKGQTVTLRCDPISGHDNLYWYRRVMGKEIKFLLHFVKESKQDESGMPNNRFLAERTGGTYSTLKVQPAELEDSGVYFCASSQIPGQGEGAYNEQFFGPGTRLTVL.

Here the CDR3 DNA reads TGTGCCAGCAGTTACTCGGATGGGGGAGCTTTTACTGAAGCTTTCTTT. Its translation: CASSYSDGGAFTEAFF. The rearrangement uses TRBV6-5 and TRBJ1-1; TRBD1 is a possible D gene (5 bases). Per germline, CDR1 MNHEY and CDR2 SVGAGI. V was clipped by 0 bases and J by 5 bases, with 16 bases between them. The CDR3 consists of 16 residues.

This clonotype was seen more than once but under ten times. V usage is TRBV4-3 and J usage is TRBJ2-2; D possibly corresponds to TRBD2 (5 bases). Trimming stripped 7 bases from V and 4 bases from J, with 13 bases between. The CDR3 has 14 residues. CDR1 and CDR2 from the germline V gene are LGHNA and YSLEER. The CDR3 reads CASTPDTSTGELFF. The CDR3 DNA reads as TGCGCCAGCACCCCCGACACTAGCACCGGGGAGCTGTTTTTT.

This clonotype was seen repeatedly, ten times or more. DNA of the CDR3: TGCGCCAGCAGCTCGGATGGACAGGGAAATCAGCCCCAGCATTTT. Protein product: CASSSDGQGNQPQHF. The chain couples TRBV5-1 to TRBJ1-5; the match to TRBD1 covers 8 bases. Germline lookup yields CDR1 SGHRS and CDR2 YFSETQ. The CDR3 consists of 15 residues. Germline trimming cut 3 bases from V and 4 bases from J; bases unmatched to any gene: 6.

This clonotype was counted a few times. The chain couples TRBV24-1 to TRBJ2-5; D remains ambiguous. This CDR3 has 12 amino acids. CDR1 is KGHDR, CDR2 SFDVKD, per germline. V lost 12 bases and J lost 2, with 12 bases in between. CDR3 sequence (DNA): TGTGCCTCCGCAGATGATCAAGAGACCCAGTACTTC. It encodes CASADDQETQYF.

The chain combines TRBV4-3 with TRBJ2-1; D may be TRBD2 (5 bases). The CDR3 loop spans 14 amino acids. The V and J ends lost 2 bases and 11 bases respectively, with 16 bases between them. Germline V gives CDR1 LGHNA, CDR2 YSLEER. The CDR3 is CASSQRILAPKQFF. CDR3 sequence (DNA): TGCGCCAGCAGCCAAAGAATCCTAGCCCCGAAGCAGTTCTTC.

V usage is TRBV7-9 and J usage is TRBJ2-3; no clear D gene. Germline V gene lookup returns CDR1 SEHNR and CDR2 FQNEAQ (reference sequence). This CDR3 comprises 15 residues. The V end was cut by 5 bases, the J end by 0 bases, with 12 bases between. CDR3 loop: CASSTGPASTDTQYF. The CDR3 DNA reads as TGTGCCAGCAGCACCGGGCCCGCGAGCACAGATACGCAGTATTTT.

The V gene is TRBV15, the J gene TRBJ2-5, with 7 bases lining up with TRBD1. V lost 5 bases to trimming and J lost 5 bases; unmatched junction nucleotides: 5. Germline V gene sequence: CDR1 LNHNV, CDR2 YYDKDF (reference sequence). The length of the CDR3 is 13 residues. CDR3 sequence reads: CATSHRRGETQYF. The CDR3 DNA reads as TGTGCCACCAGCCACCGCAGGGGGGAGACCCAGTACTTC.

The chain employs TRBV5-1 and TRBJ2-1; D call uncertain. This CDR3 is 14 amino acids long. V was clipped by 1 base and J by 7 bases, with 12 bases between them. Germline CDR1 and CDR2: SGHRS and YFSETQ. CDR3 in amino acids: CASSLQTSNNEQFF. The CDR3 bases are TGCGCCAGCAGCTTGCAGACCTCCAATAATGAGCAGTTCTTC. Full variable domain (remainder filled in from reference TRBV5-1 and TRBJ2-1): KAGVTQTPRYLIKTRGQQVTLSCSPISGHRSVSWYQQTPGQGLQFLFEYFSETQRNKGNFPGRFSGRQFSNSRSEMNVSTLELGDSALYLCASSLQTSNNEQFFGPGTRLTVL.

The V gene is TRBV6-2 or TRBV6-3, the J gene TRBJ2-1, with TRBD2 matching 9 bases. J lost 9 bases, V lost 6 bases, and 6 bases had no gene match. CDR1 is MNHEY and CDR2 is SVGEGT in the germline V gene. The CDR3 has 13 amino acids. CDR3 loop: CASSGGRAPEQFF. DNA of the CDR3: TGTGCCAGCAGCGGCGGGAGGGCCCCTGAGCAGTTCTTC.

The chain employs TRBV25-1 and TRBJ2-7, with D unclear. Germline CDR1 and CDR2: MGHDK and SYGVNS. The V end was cut by 3 bases, the J end by 6 bases, with 18 bases between. The CDR3 covers 15 residues. This CDR3 reads CASSDPRGEAREQYF. The CDR3 DNA reads as TGTGCCAGCAGTGACCCCAGAGGCGAGGCTCGCGAGCAGTACTTC.

This clonotype has at least ten counts. The chain has TRBV5-5 and TRBJ2-1; 9 bases fit TRBD1. V dropped 0 bases and J dropped 3; count of bases not matched to a gene: 1. CDR3 length: 15 residues. CDR1 and CDR2 (germline): SGHKS, YYEKEE (reference sequence). CDR3: CASSLGQGDYNEQFF. Written as DNA, the CDR3 is TGTGCCAGCAGCTTGGGACAGGGGGACTACAATGAGCAGTTCTTC.

The chain carries TRBV20-1 and TRBJ1-1, with D perhaps TRBD1 (5 bases). This CDR3 contains 15 residues. CDR1 DFQATT and CDR2 SNEGSKA come from the germline V gene (reference sequence). The V and J ends lost 3 bases and 4 bases respectively, with 18 bases between them. DNA for the CDR3: TGCAGTGCTAGGGGATCGGGACGGTCGAGCACTGAAGCTTTCTTT. Protein product: CSARGSGRSSTEAFF.

A single count supports this clonotype. The J gene is TRBJ2-5, the V gene TRBV6-6; 7 bases map to TRBD1. The ends lost 6 bases at V and 5 bases at J; junction bases unmatched: 15. CDR3 length: 16 residues. Germline V gives CDR1 MNHNY, CDR2 SVGAGI (reference sequence). In nucleotides, the CDR3 is TGTGCCAGCAGCCGGGACAGCGGAACCACCCGGGAGACCCAGTACTTC. This sequence encodes CASSRDSGTTRETQYF.

The table lists this clonotype with a few counts. The V call is TRBV6-5, the J call TRBJ2-5; D is uncertain. Trimming stripped 3 bases from V and 3 bases from J, with 17 bases between. Germline CDR1 is MNHEY and CDR2 is SVGAGI. The CDR3 is 16 amino acids. DNA for the CDR3: TGTGCCAGCAGTTATGGGCATCGCCCTTACGAAGAGACCCAGTACTTC. Translated: CASSYGHRPYEETQYF.

The gene calls are TRBV20-1 and TRBJ1-1; D is unclear. The CDR3 covers 9 residues. Per germline, CDR1 DFQATT and CDR2 SNEGSKA (reference sequence). The V gene lost 4 bases and the J gene lost 7 bases, with 4 bases spanning the gap. The CDR3 nucleotides are TGCAGTGCTACAGGTGAAGCTTTCTTT. Translation gives CSATGEAFF.

V usage is TRBV10-3 and J usage is TRBJ2-7; D perhaps matches TRBD1 (6 bases). Germline V CDR1 and CDR2: ENHRY, SYGVKD. This CDR3 is 17 amino acids long. The V gene lost 2 bases and the J gene lost 2 bases, with 19 bases spanning the gap. The CDR3 here is CAISETYPTGRTYEQYF. CDR3 nucleotides: TGTGCCATCAGTGAGACCTATCCGACAGGTCGCACCTACGAGCAGTACTTC.

The chain joins TRBV20-1 to TRBJ2-1, with 9 nucleotides matching TRBD2. CDR1 is DFQATT, CDR2 SNEGSKA, per germline (reference sequence). This CDR3 has 14 residues. V dropped 3 bases and J dropped 2; count of bases not matched to a gene: 2. CDR3 in DNA: TGCAGTGCTAGGGGACTAGCAGCCTACAATGAGCAGTTCTTC. It is translated as CSARGLAAYNEQFF.

This clonotype was seen a few times. The chain combines TRBV12-3 or TRBV12-4 with TRBJ1-5; D possibly corresponds to TRBD1 (6 bases). This CDR3 spans 13 amino acids. Trimming took 5 bases from V and 3 from J, leaving 8 bases between them. CDR3 in amino acids: CASSGGPNQPQHF. The CDR3 bases are TGTGCCAGCAGTGGGGGGCCCAATCAGCCCCAGCATTTT.

This chain connects TRBV6-2 or TRBV6-3 to TRBJ2-3; a weak D match, TRBD2 (5 bases). Looked up from germline, CDR1 is MNHEY and CDR2 is SVGEGT. Trimming cost V 6 bases and J 4 bases, with 17 bases left between them. This CDR3 is 15 amino acids long. The CDR3 DNA follows: TGTGCCAGCAGAAAAGAAGGGAGAGGCCCAGATACGCAGTATTTT. Translated, it gives CASRKEGRGPDTQYF.

Concerning this clonotype itself: At one end the junction does not follow the germline gene, possibly because of a read error. The chain joins TRBV2 to TRBJ2-1, with a tentative D call TRBD1 (5 bases). Germline assignment: CDR1 SNHLY and CDR2 FYNNEI. The CDR3 spans 15 residues. The DNA for the CDR3 is TGTGCCAGCAGTCAGGGTGGGAATTTGGGTAATGTGCAGTTCTTC. Protein: CASSQGGNLGNVQFF.

The chain carries TRBV21-1 and TRBJ1-2. TRBV21-1 is reported as a pseudogene. The CDR3 totals 17 residues. The CDR3: CASSKEGGRWANYGYTF. In DNA, the CDR3 is TGTGCCAGCAGCAAAGAGGGCGGTAGGTGGGCTAACTATGGCTACACCTTC.

The chain couples TRBV2 to TRBJ2-3; 12 bases are a match to TRBD2. CDR1 and CDR2 from the germline V gene are SNHLY and FYNNEI. V lost 5 bases and J lost 2; bases outside the gene matches: 5. The CDR3 is 16 residues long. The CDR3 sequence is CASSYTSGRHTDTQYF. CDR3 sequence (DNA): TGTGCCAGCAGTTACACTAGCGGGAGGCACACAGATACGCAGTATTTT.

The chain combines TRBV7-9 with TRBJ2-7, with 7 bases aligning to TRBD1. Trimming at V came to 4 bases and at J to 0 bases, leaving 9 bases not matched to a gene. The CDR3 length is 16 residues. Germline values: CDR1 SEHNR, CDR2 FQNEAQ (reference sequence). Written as DNA, the CDR3 is TGTGCCAGCAGCTACACGAGGGACAGCACCTCCTACGAGCAGTACTTC. It specifies CASSYTRDSTSYEQYF.

This clonotype was seen more than once but under ten times. The CDR3 region is CASSPRAVAVNYEQYF. CDR3 nucleotide sequence: TGTGCCAGCAGTCCAAGGGCAGTAGCGGTGAACTACGAGCAGTACTTC. The chain carries TRBV12-3 or TRBV12-4 and TRBJ2-7; TRBD2 is a possible D gene (6 bases). CDR3 length: 16 residues. Between the trimmed V and J ends, which lost 5 bases and 3 bases, there was a span of 20 bases.

The chain couples TRBV5-1 to TRBJ2-2, with 8 bases that match TRBD1. CDR3 length equals 16 residues. The junction had 5 bases not matched to a gene; V was cut back by 0 bases and J by 4 bases. In germline, CDR1 is SGHRS, CDR2 YFSETQ. CDR3 bases: TGCGCCAGCAGCTTGGTTCAGGGGGCGAGCACCGGGGAGCTGTTTTTT. Residues: CASSLVQGASTGELFF.

This sequence joins TRBV12-5 and TRBJ1-5; D is perhaps TRBD1 (6 bases). The CDR3 runs to 18 residues. V lost 6 bases, J lost 0 bases, and 21 bases lay in between. In germline, CDR1 is LGHNT, CDR2 FRNRAP. DNA for the CDR3: TGTGCTAGTGGCAATCCGGGACAAACTTTTACTAGCAATCAGCCCCAGCATTTT. It specifies CASGNPGQTFTSNQPQHF.